This TCR beta chain originates from a study of patients and donors after allogeneic stem cell transplantation. Using its own MiXCR run on the RT-PCR reads, TCRdb lists one record per CDR3 protein. The sample consists of about 90,000 distinct CDR3 sequences, around 46% of them appearing once. Sequencing used blood, either unsorted or a sorted T cell fraction (not recorded which). The source is a human donor who was either an allogeneic HSCT recipient or a stem cell or donor lymphocyte infusion donor (not recorded which). It is not recorded whose cells these are; they may come from a transplant donor.

As DNA, the CDR3 is TGTGCCAGCAGCGTCTGGCGGCCTTACAATGAGCAGTTCTTC. Amino acid sequence: CASSVWRPYNEQFF. V gene TRBV5-5 combines with J gene TRBJ2-1; D unclear. Germline V CDR1 and CDR2: SGHKS, YYEKEE (reference sequence). The CDR3 has 14 residues. Between the trimmed V and J ends, which lost 4 bases and 4 bases, there was a span of 12 bases.